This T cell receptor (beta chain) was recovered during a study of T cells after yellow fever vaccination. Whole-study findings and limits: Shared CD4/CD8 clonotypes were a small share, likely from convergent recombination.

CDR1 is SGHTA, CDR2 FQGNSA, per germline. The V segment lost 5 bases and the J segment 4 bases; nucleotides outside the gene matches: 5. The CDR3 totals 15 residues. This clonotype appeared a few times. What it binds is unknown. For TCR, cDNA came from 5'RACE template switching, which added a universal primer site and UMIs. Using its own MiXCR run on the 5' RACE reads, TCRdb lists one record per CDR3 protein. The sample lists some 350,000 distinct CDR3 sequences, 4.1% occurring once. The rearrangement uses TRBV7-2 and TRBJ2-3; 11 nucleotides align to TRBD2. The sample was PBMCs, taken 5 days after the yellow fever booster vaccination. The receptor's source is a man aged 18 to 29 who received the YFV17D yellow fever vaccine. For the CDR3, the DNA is TGTGCCAGCAGCCGTAGCGGGGGGGCCGCAGATACGCAGTATTTT. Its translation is CASSRSGGAADTQYF.